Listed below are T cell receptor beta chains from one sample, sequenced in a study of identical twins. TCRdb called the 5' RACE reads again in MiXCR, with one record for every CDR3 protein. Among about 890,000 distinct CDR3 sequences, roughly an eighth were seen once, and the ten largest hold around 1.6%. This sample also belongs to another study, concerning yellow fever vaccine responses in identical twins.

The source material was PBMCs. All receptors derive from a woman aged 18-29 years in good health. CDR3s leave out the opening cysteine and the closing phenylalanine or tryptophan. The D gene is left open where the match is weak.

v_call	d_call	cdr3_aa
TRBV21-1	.	AQRLAGTAVTGELF
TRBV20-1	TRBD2	SASLTSGTLNQETQY
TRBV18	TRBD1	ASSEGQQYNEQF
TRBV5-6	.	ASSLLGNQETQY
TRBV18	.	ASSPPSSDEQF
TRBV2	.	ASSEQGTIDEQY
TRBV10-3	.	AISESPWGTQY
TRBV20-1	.	SASRPVSSYNEQF
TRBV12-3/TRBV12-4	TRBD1	ASSLTGAGTEAF
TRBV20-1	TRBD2	SAEGLAGGMLTGELF
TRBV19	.	ASSIGGTGSETQY
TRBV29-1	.	SVAVCPGGWNTGELF
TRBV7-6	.	ASSLNPLERGPYNEQF
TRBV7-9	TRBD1	ASSLLGGAEETQY
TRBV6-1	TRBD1	ASSRMTGLTDEQY
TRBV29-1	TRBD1	SVGWDRKNNEQF
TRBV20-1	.	SAGRGDWTEAF
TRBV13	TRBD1	ASSISYGTGGDEQY
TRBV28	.	ASSLWAKFSYEQY
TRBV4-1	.	ASSQRAAGELF
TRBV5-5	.	ASSLVGGLPSGANVLT
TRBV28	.	ASSLWLSVHLQGTVTGELF
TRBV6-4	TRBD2	ASSEGGLVDEQF
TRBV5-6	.	ASSFILGSSRYVGTQY
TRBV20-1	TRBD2	SARSTSSGSLGEQY
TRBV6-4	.	ASSELDTGELF
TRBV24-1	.	ATADLEETQY
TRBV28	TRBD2	ASSERGGNYNEQF
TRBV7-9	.	ASSSPVSSYNEQF